These 9 T cell receptor beta chains originate from one sample sequenced in a study of control samples from healthy donors and cancer patients. Here immunoSEQ multiplex PCR was the method, and the copy in TCRdb shows in-frame clones only, minus some. The table shows about 110,000 clones, with over 75% occurring only once. Sequencing was done on a sample of blood. All receptors derive from a human donor in good health. The donor label of this sample is uncertain.

The chain couples TRBV5-4 to TRBJ1-4; 10 positions match TRBD1. The germline CDR1 and CDR2 sequences are SGHNT and YYREEE (reference sequence). The CDR3 is made up of 15 amino acids. The trim removed 2 bases at V and 7 bases at J, leaving 5 bases unmatched. The CDR3 sequence: CASSFTGTGVEKLFF. In DNA, the CDR3 is TGTGCCAGCAGCTTCACCGGGACAGGGGTTGAAAAACTGTTTTTT.

This clone was observed a single time. The genes are TRBV5-4 and TRBJ1-3; a possible D gene is TRBD1 (5 bases). Germline V gives CDR1 SGHNT, CDR2 YYREEE (reference sequence). V lost 4 bases, J lost 4 bases, and 12 bases lay in between. The CDR3 is made up of 14 amino acids. The CDR3 here is CASSAGGTGNTIYF. DNA of the CDR3: TGTGCCAGCAGCGCGGGGGGAACAGGAAACACCATATATTTT. The complete variable domain, with remaining parts taken from reference TRBV5-4 and TRBJ1-3, reads ETGVTQSPTHLIKTRGQQVTLRCSSQSGHNTVSWYQQALGQGPQFIFQYYREEENGRGNFPPRFSGLQFPNYSSELNVNALELDDSALYLCASSAGGTGNTIYFGEGSWLTVV.

The chain combines TRBV19 with TRBJ1-1; the match to TRBD1 covers 8 bases. The trim removed 3 bases at V and 2 bases at J, leaving 2 bases unmatched. The CDR3 is 14 residues long. Germline V CDR1 and CDR2: LNHDA, SQIVND (reference sequence). The CDR3 region has the DNA TGTGCCAGTAGTATTGGACAGGGTAACACTGAAGCTTTCTTT. It encodes CASSIGQGNTEAFF.

The chain has TRBV28 and TRBJ2-6, with a tentative D call TRBD2 (5 bases). This CDR3 contains 14 residues. V gave up 4 bases and J gave up 1 base, with 5 bases separating them. In germline, CDR1 is MDHEN, CDR2 SYDVKM. The CDR3 DNA sequence: TGTGCCAGCAGTTCGGGGTCTGGGGCCAACGTCCTGACTTTC. It translates to CASSSGSGANVLTF.

The chain uses TRBV30 and TRBJ1-2, with D maybe TRBD1 (6 bases). The CDR3 contains 13 residues. CDR1 is GTSNPN and CDR2 is SVGIG in the germline V gene (reference sequence). V was cut by 6 bases and J by 8 bases, with 19 bases left in between. In nucleotides, the CDR3 is TGTGCCTGCCCCGGGGGGGGCGCGCAGGGCTACACCTTC. Protein: CACPGGGAQGYTF.

This chain links TRBV6-5 with TRBJ2-7; 7 positions agree with TRBD1. The germline V gene encodes CDR1 MNHEY and CDR2 SVGAGI. Trimming at V came to 9 bases and at J to 4 bases, leaving 9 bases not matched to a gene. The CDR3 length is 13 residues. The CDR3 reads CASSTGETYEQYV. The CDR3 DNA follows: TGTGCCAGTTCAACAGGGGAAACATACGAGCAGTACGTC.

The chain has TRBV25-1 and TRBJ1-6; the match to TRBD1 covers 8 bases. V shed 7 bases and J 5 bases; nucleotides not matched to a gene: 7. CDR1 and CDR2 (germline): MGHDK, SYGVNS. CDR3 length: 15 residues. For the CDR3, the DNA is TGTGCCAGCACCGATCTGGACAGGGATAATTCACCCCTCCACTTT. Translated, it gives CASTDLDRDNSPLHF.

The chain couples TRBV11-3 to TRBJ2-7; 11 positions match TRBD1. V shed 5 bases and J 0 bases; nucleotides not matched to a gene: 3. Germline V gene data show CDR1 as SGHNT and CDR2 as YENEEA. There are 15 residues in the CDR3. The CDR3 reads CASSDGTGGSYEQYF. CDR3 coding DNA: TGTGCCAGCAGCGATGGGACAGGGGGCTCCTACGAGCAGTACTTC.

The chain combines TRBV11-2 with TRBJ1-2; no clear D gene. Germline V lookup: CDR1 SGHAT, CDR2 FQNNGV. The CDR3 is 13 residues long. V was shortened by 5 bases and J by 0 bases, with 7 bases between the two germline ends. CDR3 coding DNA: TGTGCCAGCAGCCCCTCTCCTAACTATGGCTACACCTTC. This translates into CASSPSPNYGYTF.